This T cell receptor (beta chain) was captured by sequencing in a study of control samples from healthy donors and cancer patients. The CDR3 loop spans 13 amino acids. Germline V gene data show CDR1 as SGHDT and CDR2 as YYEEEE. Trimming took 4 bases from V and 6 from J, leaving 14 bases between them. TCRdb's copy holds only in-frame clones and misses some; the assay was immunoSEQ multiplex PCR. Among 90,000 to 110,000 clones listed, roughly 85% were seen once. V and J are TRBV5-6 and TRBJ2-7, with no clear D. The specimen sequenced was blood. This clonotype was obtained from a woman between 50 and 59 years old in good health. Here the CDR3 DNA reads TGTGCCAGCAGCCCGGCCCCTTTTGCCGAGCAGTACTTC. It specifies CASSPAPFAEQYF. Filled out from reference TRBV5-6 and TRBJ2-7, the complete variable domain reads DAGVTQSPTHLIKTRGQQVTLRCSPKSGHDTVSWYQQALGQGPQFIFQYYEEEERQRGNFPDRFSGHQFPNYSSELNVNALLLGDSALYLCASSPAPFAEQYFGPGTRLTVT.